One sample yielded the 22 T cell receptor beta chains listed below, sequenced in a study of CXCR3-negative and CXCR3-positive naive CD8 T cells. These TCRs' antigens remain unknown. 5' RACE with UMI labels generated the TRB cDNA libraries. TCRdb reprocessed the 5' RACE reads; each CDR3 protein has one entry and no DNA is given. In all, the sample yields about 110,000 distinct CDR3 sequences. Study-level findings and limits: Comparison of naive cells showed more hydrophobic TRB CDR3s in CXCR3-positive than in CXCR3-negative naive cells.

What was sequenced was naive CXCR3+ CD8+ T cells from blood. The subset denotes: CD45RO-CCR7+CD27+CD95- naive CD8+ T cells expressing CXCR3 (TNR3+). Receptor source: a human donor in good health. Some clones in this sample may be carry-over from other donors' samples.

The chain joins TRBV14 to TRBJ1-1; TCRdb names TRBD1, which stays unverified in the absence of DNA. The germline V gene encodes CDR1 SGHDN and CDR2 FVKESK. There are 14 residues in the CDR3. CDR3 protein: CASSRDREYTEAFF.

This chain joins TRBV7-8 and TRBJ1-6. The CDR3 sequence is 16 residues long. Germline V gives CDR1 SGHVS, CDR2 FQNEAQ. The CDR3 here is CASSQPSGGYNSPLHF.

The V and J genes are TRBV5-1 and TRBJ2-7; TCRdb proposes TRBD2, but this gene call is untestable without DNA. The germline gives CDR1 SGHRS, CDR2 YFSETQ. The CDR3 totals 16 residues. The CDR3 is CASTSSGGVDSYEQYF. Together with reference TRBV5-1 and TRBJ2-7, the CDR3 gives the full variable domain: KAGVTQTPRYLIKTRGQQVTLSCSPISGHRSVSWYQQTPGQGLQFLFEYFSETQRNKGNFPGRFSGRQFSNSRSEMNVSTLELGDSALYLCASTSSGGVDSYEQYFGPGTRLTVT.

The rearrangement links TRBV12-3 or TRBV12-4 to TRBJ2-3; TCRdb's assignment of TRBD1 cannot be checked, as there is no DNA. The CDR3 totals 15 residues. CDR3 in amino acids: CASNADSFTTDTQYF.

CDR3 loop: CASSLALAGGADTQYF. The chain has TRBV7-9 and TRBJ2-3; the TRBD2 assignment by TCRdb is unverifiable without DNA. The germline CDR1 and CDR2 sequences are SEHNR and FQNEAQ (reference sequence). CDR3 length equals 16 residues. The variable domain in full, completed from reference TRBV7-9 and TRBJ2-3, reads DTGVSQNPRHKITKRGQNVTFRCDPISEHNRLYWYRQTLGQGPEFLTYFQNEAQLEKSRLLSDRFSAERPKGSFSTLEIQRTEQGDSAMYLCASSLALAGGADTQYFGPGTRLTVL.

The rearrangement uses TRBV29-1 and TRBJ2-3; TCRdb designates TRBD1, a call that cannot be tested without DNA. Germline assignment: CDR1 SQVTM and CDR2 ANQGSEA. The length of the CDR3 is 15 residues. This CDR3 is CSVSQGEEMMDTQYF.

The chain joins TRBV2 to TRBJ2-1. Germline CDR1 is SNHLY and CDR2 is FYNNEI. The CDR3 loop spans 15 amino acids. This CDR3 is CASSDSESSYNEQFF. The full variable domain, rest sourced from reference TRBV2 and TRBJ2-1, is EPEVTQTPSHQVTQMGQEVILRCVPISNHLYFYWYRQILGQKVEFLVSFYNNEISEKSEIFDDQFSVERPDGSNFTLKIRSTKLEDSAMYFCASSDSESSYNEQFFGPGTRLTVL.

CDR3 sequence: CASSQEGGFFNYGYTF. The chain combines TRBV14 with TRBJ1-2. Germline V CDR1 and CDR2: SGHDN, FVKESK. CDR3 length equals 16 residues.

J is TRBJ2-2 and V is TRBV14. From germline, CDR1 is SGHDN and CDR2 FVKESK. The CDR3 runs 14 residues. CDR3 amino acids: CASSQTYPAGELFF. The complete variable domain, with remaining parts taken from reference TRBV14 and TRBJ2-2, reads EAGVTQFPSHSVIEKGQTVTLRCDPISGHDNLYWYRRVMGKEIKFLLHFVKESKQDESGMPNNRFLAERTGGTYSTLKVQPAELEDSGVYFCASSQTYPAGELFFGEGSRLTVL.

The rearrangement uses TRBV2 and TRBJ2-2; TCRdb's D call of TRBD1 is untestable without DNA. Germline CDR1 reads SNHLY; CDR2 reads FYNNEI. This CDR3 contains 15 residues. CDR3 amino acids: CASIRGEGFAGELFF.

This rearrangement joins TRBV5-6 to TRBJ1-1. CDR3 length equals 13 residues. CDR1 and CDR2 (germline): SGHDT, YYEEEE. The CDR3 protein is CASSYGGNTEAFF.

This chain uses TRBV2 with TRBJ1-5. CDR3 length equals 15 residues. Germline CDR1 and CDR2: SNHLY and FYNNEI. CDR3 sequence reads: CASSESAVSNQPQHF.

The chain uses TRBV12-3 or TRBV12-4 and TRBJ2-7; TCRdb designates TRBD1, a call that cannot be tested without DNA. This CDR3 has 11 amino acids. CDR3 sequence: CASSQGGEQYF.

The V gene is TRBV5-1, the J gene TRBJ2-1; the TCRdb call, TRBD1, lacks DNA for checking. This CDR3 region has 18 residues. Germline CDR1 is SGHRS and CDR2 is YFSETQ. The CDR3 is CASSPQPQTVLAYNEQFF.

The CDR3 region is CASSLGAARSPYEEYF. The chain is built from TRBV5-6 and TRBJ2-7; TCRdb indicates TRBD1, and absent DNA this call remains unverified. There are 16 residues in the CDR3. CDR1 is SGHDT and CDR2 is YYEEEE in the germline V gene.

CDR3 protein: CASSFTLAINNEQFF. This chain links TRBV7-9 with TRBJ2-1; the TRBD2 assignment by TCRdb is unverifiable without DNA. From germline, CDR1 is SEHNR and CDR2 FQNEAQ (reference sequence). The CDR3 covers 15 residues.

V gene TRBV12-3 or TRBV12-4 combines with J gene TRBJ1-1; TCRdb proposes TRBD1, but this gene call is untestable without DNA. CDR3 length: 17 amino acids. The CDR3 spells CASSLILGDQGSYGAFF.

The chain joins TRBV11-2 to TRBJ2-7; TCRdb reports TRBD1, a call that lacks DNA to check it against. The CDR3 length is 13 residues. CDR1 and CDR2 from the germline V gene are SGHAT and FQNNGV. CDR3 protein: CASSYSGGYEQHF.

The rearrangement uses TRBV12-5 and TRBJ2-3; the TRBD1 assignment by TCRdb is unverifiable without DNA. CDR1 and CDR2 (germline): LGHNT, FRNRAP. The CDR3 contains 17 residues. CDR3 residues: CASGLDMDRPRTDTQYF.

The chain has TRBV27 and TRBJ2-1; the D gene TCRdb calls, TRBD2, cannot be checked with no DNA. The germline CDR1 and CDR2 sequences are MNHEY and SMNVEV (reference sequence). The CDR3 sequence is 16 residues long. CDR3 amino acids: CASSATLAETHNEQFF.

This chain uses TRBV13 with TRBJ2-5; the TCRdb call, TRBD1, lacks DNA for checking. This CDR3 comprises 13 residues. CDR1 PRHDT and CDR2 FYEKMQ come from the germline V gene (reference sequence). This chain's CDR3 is CASSFRQQETQYF.

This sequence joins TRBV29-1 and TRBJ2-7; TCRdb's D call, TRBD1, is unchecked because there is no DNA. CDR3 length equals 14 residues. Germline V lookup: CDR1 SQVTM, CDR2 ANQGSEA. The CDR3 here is CSVIGADSNYEQYF.